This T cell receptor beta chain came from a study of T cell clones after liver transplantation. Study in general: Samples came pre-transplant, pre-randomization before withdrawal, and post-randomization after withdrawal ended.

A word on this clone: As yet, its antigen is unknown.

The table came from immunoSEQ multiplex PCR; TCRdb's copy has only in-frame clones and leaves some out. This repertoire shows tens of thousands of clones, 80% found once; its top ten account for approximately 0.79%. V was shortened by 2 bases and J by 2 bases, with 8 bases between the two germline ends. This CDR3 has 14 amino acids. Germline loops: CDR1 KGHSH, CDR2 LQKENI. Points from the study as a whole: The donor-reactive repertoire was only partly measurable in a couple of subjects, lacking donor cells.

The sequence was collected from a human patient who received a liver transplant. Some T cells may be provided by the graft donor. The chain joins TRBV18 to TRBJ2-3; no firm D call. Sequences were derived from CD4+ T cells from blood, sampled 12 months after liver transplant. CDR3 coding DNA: TGTGCCAGCTCACCAAAGACAACCACAGATACGCAGTATTTT. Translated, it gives CASSPKTTTDTQYF.